This TCR beta chain was sequenced in a study of blood T cell repertoires in COVID-19. Study background: Acute-phase and convalescent COVID-19 samples originated in the United States, Italy and Spain.

This CDR3 comprises 16 residues. The J segment lost 2 bases and the V segment lost 7 bases, leaving 8 bases of the junction unmatched. Germline loops: CDR1 LNHDA, CDR2 SQIVND (reference sequence). The protocol was immunoSEQ multiplex PCR, while the TCRdb copy is restricted to in-frame clones and leaves out a portion. This table holds 200,000 to 300,000 clones, about 90% found once. The chain combines TRBV19 with TRBJ2-1; 10 bases align to TRBD2. This sequence originates from a woman aged 35 to 49 with acute COVID-19. The sample comprised PBMCs or T cells enriched from blood (not recorded which). For the CDR3, the DNA is TGTGCCAGTACCCCTAGCGGGAGTCCCCCCTACAATGAGCAGTTCTTC. This gives the protein CASTPSGSPPYNEQFF.